This is a list of T cell receptor beta chains from one sample in a study of cytomegalovirus exposure and HLA in healthy donors. Sequencing was performed with immunoSEQ multiplex PCR; in TCRdb, only in-frame clones are kept and a portion is missing. The repertoire consists of around 150,000 clones, with 70% to 80% occurring once and the leading ten covering roughly 3.6%. Input material: PBMCs. The receptors were gathered from a human donor in good health. Both conserved end residues are part of each CDR3. The D gene is left open where the match is weak. Size is stated for part of the rows, as once, few or many counts, or as a class when the clone is expanded.

d_gene | j_gene | abundance | v_gene | len | CDR3nt | CDR3aa
. | TRBJ1-2 | . | TRBV6-1 | 14 | TGTGCCAGCAGTGGGGGGAGGAGCGTATCCGGCTACACCTTC | CASSGGRSVSGYTF
. | TRBJ2-7 | . | TRBV7-9 | 11 | TGTGCCAGCAGCTTTACCTACGAGCAGTACTTC | CASSFTYEQYF
TRBD1 | TRBJ1-1 | once | TRBV19 | 14 | TGTGCCAGTAGTATGGGACAGGGGAGGACTGAAGCTTTCTTT | CASSMGQGRTEAFF
TRBD1 | TRBJ1-4 | . | TRBV19 | 15 | TGTGCCAGTAGTATCGGTCGGACAGGGAATGAAAAACTGTTTTTT | CASSIGRTGNEKLFF
. | TRBJ1-6 | . | TRBV7-9 | 18 | TGTGCCAGCAGCTTAGGGACCCACGGGGGCTCCTATAATTCACCCCTCCACTTT | CASSLGTHGGSYNSPLHF
TRBD2 | TRBJ2-3 | . | TRBV5-1 | 16 | TGCGCCAGCAGCGTCGGAAGCGGGGGGGCAGGGGATACGCAGTATTTT | CASSVGSGGAGDTQYF
TRBD1 | TRBJ1-4 | . | TRBV5-6 | 16 | TGTGCCAGCAGCACCATCCGGGACAGGGTCAATGAAAAACTGTTTTTT | CASSTIRDRVNEKLFF
TRBD2 | TRBJ2-3 | . | TRBV18 | 16 | TGTGCCAGCTCACCCGCTCGTGGGACTAGCTCGGATACGCAGTATTTT | CASSPARGTSSDTQYF
. | TRBJ1-4 | few | TRBV6-6 | 11 | TGTGCCAGCAGATCTACTGAAAAACTGTTTTTT | CASRSTEKLFF
TRBD1 | TRBJ2-7 | . | TRBV15 | 19 | TGTGCCACCAGCAGAGATCCGGTCGGACCCGACAGGGGGATCTACGAGCAGTACTTC | CATSRDPVGPDRGIYEQYF
TRBD1 | TRBJ1-5 | few | TRBV19 | 16 | TGTGCCAGTAGTACCCCAACAGGGGGTTGGGGTCAGCCCCAGCATTTT | CASSTPTGGWGQPQHF
TRBD2 | TRBJ2-2 | . | TRBV28 | 15 | TGTGCCAGCAGTCTCGGGTCTAGCGGGAACTGGGAGCTGTTTTTT | CASSLGSSGNWELFF
TRBD1 | TRBJ1-1 | few | TRBV7-9 | 13 | TGTGCCAGCAGGGGGACAGGGGTGACTGAAGCTTTCTTT | CASRGTGVTEAFF
TRBD2 | TRBJ2-3 | few | TRBV4-3 | 17 | TGCGCCAGCAGCCAAGACAGTAGCGGGAAGTTTGGGGATACGCAGTATTTT | CASSQDSSGKFGDTQYF
. | TRBJ2-7 | few | TRBV7-6 | 16 | TGTGCCAGCAGCCCGACCGATGAGAGGCCCTCCTACGAGCAGTACTTC | CASSPTDERPSYEQYF
. | TRBJ1-1 | . | TRBV5-4 | 16 | TGTGCCAGCAGCTTCGGGGGGGGCGCGTCCGACGCTGAAGCTTTCTTT | CASSFGGGASDAEAFF
. | TRBJ1-6 | . | TRBV4-1 | 16 | TGCGCCAGCAGCCCCCGGGTCATGCTTGATAATTCACCCCTCCACTTT | CASSPRVMLDNSPLHF
. | TRBJ2-1 | few | TRBV15 | 17 | TGTGCCACCAGCAGAGACGACCAACAGGGTTCCTACAATGAGCAGTTCTTC | CATSRDDQQGSYNEQFF
TRBD1 | TRBJ1-2 | . | TRBV10-3 | 15 | TGTGCCATCACGAAATCCGGGACAGTCAACTATGGCTACACCTTC | CAITKSGTVNYGYTF
TRBD1 | TRBJ1-5 | . | TRBV7-7 | 19 | TGTGCCAGCAGCCCCGCGGGGAACCGGGACAGGGGGTACAATCAGCCCCAGCATTTT | CASSPAGNRDRGYNQPQHF
. | TRBJ1-1 | . | TRBV10-1 | 13 | TGCGCCAGCAGTCGCACAGGGCACACTGAAGCTTTCTTT | CASSRTGHTEAFF
. | TRBJ2-5 | . | TRBV2 | 14 | TGTGCCAGCAACAAAGGGGACTTAAAAGAGACCCAGTACTTC | CASNKGDLKETQYF
TRBD1 | TRBJ1-1 | . | TRBV10-3 | 15 | TGTGCCATCAGTGAACGGACAGGCCTGAACACTGAAGCTTTCTTT | CAISERTGLNTEAFF
. | TRBJ1-1 | . | TRBV7-9 | 14 | TGTGCCAGCAGCTTAACGGGGGGATTGGCTGAAGCTTTCTTT | CASSLTGGLAEAFF
TRBD2 | TRBJ2-1 | . | TRBV18 | 16 | TGTGCCAGCTCCCGGGCTAGCGGTAGCTCCTACAATGAGCAGTTCTTC | CASSRASGSSYNEQFF
TRBD1 | TRBJ1-1 | once | TRBV7-6 | 15 | TGTGCCAGCAGCCCACAGACAGGGGAAGGAGTTGAAGCTTTCTTT | CASSPQTGEGVEAFF
. | TRBJ2-7 | . | TRBV2 | 13 | TGTGCCAGCAGTGGGACTGAATACTACGAGCAGTACTTC | CASSGTEYYEQYF
. | TRBJ1-2 | . | TRBV30 | 12 | TGTGCCTGGAGTGTAAGGGGAAGTGGCTACACCTTC | CAWSVRGSGYTF
TRBD1 | TRBJ1-5 | . | TRBV19 | 15 | TGTGCCAGTAGTATCGGGACAGGGGCAGGACAGCCCCAGCATTTT | CASSIGTGAGQPQHF
TRBD1 | TRBJ1-1 | few | TRBV6-5 | 15 | TGTGCCAGCAGGTCGACCAGGGGGATGACGGCTCAAGCTTTCTTT | CASRSTRGMTAQAFF
. | TRBJ2-7 | once | TRBV5-3 | 14 | TGTGCCAGAGATACTTGGACAGTGTCCTACGAGCAGTACTTC | CARDTWTVSYEQYF
. | TRBJ1-1 | . | TRBV12-5 | 14 | TGTGCTAGTGCCCCGGGGGGACCGAACACTGAAGCTTTCTTT | CASAPGGPNTEAFF
TRBD2 | TRBJ2-2 | . | TRBV28 | 17 | TGTGCCAGCAGTTTAGGACTAGCGGGAGGCAACACCGGGGAGCTGTTTTTT | CASSLGLAGGNTGELFF
. | TRBJ2-6 | . | TRBV7-8 | 17 | TGTGCCAGCAGCCTTCCTCCTCGAGGCACTGGGGCCAACGTCCTGACTTTC | CASSLPPRGTGANVLTF
. | TRBJ2-7 | . | TRBV7-7 | 14 | TGTGCTAGCAGCTTCAATCCGCGAACTTACGAGCAGTACTTC | CASSFNPRTYEQYF
TRBD1 | TRBJ2-7 | . | TRBV6-1 | 12 | TGTGCCAGCAAACAGGGGGCGTACGAGCAGTACTTC | CASKQGAYEQYF
. | TRBJ1-1 | . | TRBV19 | 17 | TGTGCCAGTAGGCCGAGAAGGGACACTTCCCCGAACACTGAAGCTTTCTTT | CASRPRRDTSPNTEAFF
. | TRBJ1-5 | . | TRBV11-2 | 15 | TGTGCCAGCAGCTTATTGACCGGGGGCAATCAGCCCCAGCATTTT | CASSLLTGGNQPQHF
. | TRBJ2-1 | once | TRBV2 | 14 | TGTGCCAGCAGTGAAACGACTCACGGGAATGAGCAGTTCTTC | CASSETTHGNEQFF
. | TRBJ2-7 | . | TRBV5-5 | 16 | TGTGCCAGCAGCTTGGCCGTGGCAGTTGTACCCTACGAGCAGTACTTC | CASSLAVAVVPYEQYF
TRBD2 | TRBJ2-7 | few | TRBV7-6 | 13 | TGTGCCAGCAGCTGGACTAGCTCCTACGAGCAGTACTTC | CASSWTSSYEQYF
. | TRBJ2-5 | . | TRBV10-3 | 13 | TGTGCCATCAGTGTTTCGCCAGAAGAGACCCAGTACTTC | CAISVSPEETQYF
. | TRBJ2-1 | . | TRBV5-4 | 13 | TGTGCCAGCAGCTTCACAGGTTACAATGAGCAGTTCTTC | CASSFTGYNEQFF
TRBD1 | TRBJ1-5 | . | TRBV28 | 15 | TGTGCCAGCAGTTCGGGACAGGTTTTTGTTCAGCCCCAGCATTTT | CASSSGQVFVQPQHF
TRBD1 | TRBJ2-3 | . | TRBV10-3 | 14 | TGTGCCATCAGTCGAGGGACAGTCGGGGATACGCAGTATTTT | CAISRGTVGDTQYF
TRBD1 | TRBJ1-1 | . | TRBV14 | 15 | TGTGCCAGCAGCCCTACGACAGGGGTGAACACTGAAGCTTTCTTT | CASSPTTGVNTEAFF
TRBD2 | TRBJ2-7 | . | TRBV7-2 | 14 | TGTGCCAGCAGGGCCGCGGGAGGGCCCAATGAGCAGTACTTC | CASRAAGGPNEQYF
. | TRBJ2-7 | . | TRBV7-8 | 15 | TGTGCCAGCAGTAGATACTCGGGGAGTTGGAACGAGCAGTACTTC | CASSRYSGSWNEQYF
. | TRBJ2-3 | once | TRBV15 | 14 | TGTGCCACCAGCAGAGATCCCACCGGTGATACGCAGTATTTT | CATSRDPTGDTQYF
. | TRBJ1-4 | . | TRBV29-1 | 12 | TGCAGCGTTGATCTGCAGGGGGAAAAACTGTTTTTT | CSVDLQGEKLFF
. | TRBJ1-3 | . | TRBV28 | 14 | TGTGCCAGCAGTTTCTACTCGGGAGGAAACACCATATATTTT | CASSFYSGGNTIYF
TRBD1 | TRBJ2-7 | . | TRBV7-6 | 15 | TGTGCCAGCAGCTTAGGGCGGGGACAGGGGGACGAGCAGTACTTC | CASSLGRGQGDEQYF
. | TRBJ1-5 | . | TRBV27 | 15 | TGTGCCAGCAGTTTATCCCCCCTTAGCAATCAGCCCCAGCATTTT | CASSLSPLSNQPQHF
. | TRBJ1-2 | . | TRBV30 | 12 | TGTGCCTGGAGTTTTACGGGCTATGGCTACACCTTC | CAWSFTGYGYTF
TRBD2 | TRBJ2-3 | . | TRBV9 | 15 | TGTGCCAGCAGCGCAAAACTAGCGGGCACAGATACGCAGTATTTT | CASSAKLAGTDTQYF